This TCR beta chain emerged from a study of cytomegalovirus exposure and HLA in healthy donors. Study-level points and caveats: Reports state that TCR beta sequences accurately predicted most subjects' HLA-A and HLA-B alleles.

V dropped 6 bases and J dropped 2; count of bases not matched to a gene: 6. The germline gives CDR1 SNHLY, CDR2 FYNNEI. The CDR3 spans 14 residues. As to this clone: Its antigen is as yet unknown.

Though nominally healthy at sampling, donors likely had unrecorded immune exposures. Amplification used 60 Vbeta primers and 13 Jbeta primers. Authors' methods: Later work found 65 million to 100 million unique TCR beta chains, with some 11 million shared. Repertoires were generated with immunoSEQ multiplex PCR, while TCRdb's copy carries only in-frame clones and drops some. The V and J calls and clone size are taken from that table; D and trimming were inferred from the DNA. This sample has more than 200,000 clones, with about 83% found just once. The TCR originated in a human donor in good health. Sample: PBMCs. This chain uses TRBV2 with TRBJ2-7, with TRBD1 matching 8 bases. CDR3 DNA: TGTGCCAGCAGCGTTGACAGGGGAGCCTACGAGCAGTACTTC. Protein sequence: CASSVDRGAYEQYF.